The T cell receptor beta chain under discussion was sequenced for a study of cytomegalovirus exposure and HLA in healthy donors. Study findings and constraints: Later analysis found that TCR beta chains associated with HLA were more clonally expanded than other, equally common chains.

The CDR3 loop spans 13 amino acids. Germline assignment: CDR1 SGHNT and CDR2 YYREEE (reference sequence). Trimming shortened V by 3 bases and J by 1 base, and 7 bases separated the two germline ends. It was with 60 Vbeta and 13 Jbeta primers that the PCR ran. Profiled with immunoSEQ multiplex PCR; TCRdb holds only in-frame clones, not every one. Of around 120,000 clones detected, approximately 80% appear once; the ten largest clones hold 2%. This clone has a single count. The antigen is undetermined. The receptor was derived from a man between 18 and 29 years old in good health and CMV-seronegative. The chain uses TRBV5-4 and TRBJ1-2, with D perhaps TRBD1 (5 bases). The sequenced sample was PBMCs. The DNA for the CDR3 is TGTGCCAGCAGCTGGGGACTTAACTATGGCTACACCTTC. Residues: CASSWGLNYGYTF.